This T cell receptor beta chain was sequenced for a study of CD8 T cells in ankylosing spondylitis. Study-level findings and limits: Typical of ankylosing spondylitis blood, it appeared, was a TCR beta motif of roughly eight highly homologous variants.

By quantitative 5'-RACE with molecular barcodes, the TCR beta libraries were made. TCRdb itself ran the 5' RACE reads through MiXCR, one entry per CDR3 protein. The data hold more than 650,000 distinct CDR3 sequences, with roughly 10% observed a single time. V was clipped by 0 bases and J by 0 bases; unmatched bases: 7. Germline assignment: CDR1 DFQATT and CDR2 SNEGSKA (reference sequence). This CDR3 has 16 residues. There are a few counts of this clonotype. Its matching antigen is unknown. The source of this sequence is a male donor with ankylosing spondylitis. The sequencing sample was made of blood, either unsorted or a sorted T cell fraction (not recorded which). This chain links TRBV20-1 with TRBJ1-1; 7 nucleotides line up with TRBD1. The CDR3 sequence is CSARDPRQGLNTEAFF. CDR3 coding DNA: TGCAGTGCTAGAGATCCGAGACAGGGACTGAACACTGAAGCTTTCTTT.